This TCR beta chain was identified in a study of CXCR3-negative and CXCR3-positive naive CD8 T cells. The naive CD8+ gate required CD45RO-CCR7+CD27+CD95- phenotype. This clonotype ranks as medium-sized (0.01 to 0.1%) in terms of frequency. Its specificity is not known. Overall study results and limits: More hydrophobic TRB CDR3s were found in CXCR3-positive naive cells than in CXCR3-negative naive cells. Memory CD8+ cells showed much lower diversity, while both naive subsets displayed comparably high diversity.

In preparing the TRB cDNA libraries, 5' RACE with UMI labels was used. TCRdb derives one entry per CDR3 protein from the 5' RACE reads, leaving out DNA. The table for this sample gives under 7,500 distinct CDR3 sequences. The source of this sequence is a human donor in good health. Some clones in this sample may be carry-over from other donors' samples. Sample: naive CXCR3- CD8+ T cells from blood. Described subset: CD45RO-CCR7+CD27+CD95- naive CD8+ T cells lacking CXCR3 (TNR3-).

The CDR3 reads CASSSTPRDREYDTQYF. The genes are TRBV11-3 and TRBJ2-3; TCRdb names TRBD1, which stays unverified in the absence of DNA. CDR3 length: 17 residues. The germline V gene encodes CDR1 SGHNT and CDR2 YENEEA.